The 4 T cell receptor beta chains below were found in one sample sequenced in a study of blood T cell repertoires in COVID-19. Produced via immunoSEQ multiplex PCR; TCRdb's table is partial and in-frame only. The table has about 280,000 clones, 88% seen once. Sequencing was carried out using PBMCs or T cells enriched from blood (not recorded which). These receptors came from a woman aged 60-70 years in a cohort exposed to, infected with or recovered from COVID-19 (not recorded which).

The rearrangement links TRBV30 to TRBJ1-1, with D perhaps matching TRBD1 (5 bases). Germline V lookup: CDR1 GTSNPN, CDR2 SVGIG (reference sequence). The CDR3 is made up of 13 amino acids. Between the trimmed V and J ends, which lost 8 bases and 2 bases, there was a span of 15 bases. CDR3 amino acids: CARVAGHNTEAFF. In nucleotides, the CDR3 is TGTGCCCGGGTGGCGGGGCATAACACTGAAGCTTTCTTT.

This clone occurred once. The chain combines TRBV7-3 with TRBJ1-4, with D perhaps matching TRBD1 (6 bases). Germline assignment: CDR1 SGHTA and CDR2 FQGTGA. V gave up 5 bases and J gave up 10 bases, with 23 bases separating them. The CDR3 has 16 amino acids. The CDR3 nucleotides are TGTGCCAGCAGCCCCTACCCAGGGGCGGGGGTCGGAAAACTGTTTTTT. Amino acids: CASSPYPGAGVGKLFF. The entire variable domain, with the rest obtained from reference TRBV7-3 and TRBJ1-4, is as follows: GAGVSQTPSNKVTEKGKYVELRCDPISGHTALYWYRQSLGQGPEFLIYFQGTGAADDSGLPNDRFFAVRPEGSVSTLKIQRTERGDSAVYLCASSPYPGAGVGKLFFGSGTQLSVL.

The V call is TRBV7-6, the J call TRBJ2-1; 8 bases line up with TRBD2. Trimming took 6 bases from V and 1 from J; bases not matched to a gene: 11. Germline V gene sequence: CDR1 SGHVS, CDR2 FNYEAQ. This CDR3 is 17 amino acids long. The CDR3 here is CASSSLGAGGSYNEQFF. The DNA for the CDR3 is TGTGCCAGCAGTTCCTTGGGTGCGGGAGGTTCCTACAATGAGCAGTTCTTC.

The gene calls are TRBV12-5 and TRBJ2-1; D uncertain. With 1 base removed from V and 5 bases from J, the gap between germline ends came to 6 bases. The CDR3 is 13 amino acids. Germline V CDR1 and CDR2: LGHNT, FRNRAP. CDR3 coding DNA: TGTGCTAGTGGTTTGGGGAGTCACAATGAGCAGTTCTTC. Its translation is CASGLGSHNEQFF. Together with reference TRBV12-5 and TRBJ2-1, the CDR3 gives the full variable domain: DARVTQTPRHKVTEMGQEVTMRCQPILGHNTVFWYRQTMMQGLELLAYFRNRAPLDDSGMPKDRFSAEMPDATLATLKIQPSEPRDSAVYFCASGLGSHNEQFFGPGTRLTVL.